These 10 T cell receptor beta chains originate from one sample sequenced in a study of CD8+CD57+ T cells in acquired aplastic anemia. Genomic DNA, the template, was used for profiling of the TCR beta VDJ and CDR3. TCRdb re-called the reads with MiXCR, one entry per CDR3 protein. Of some 200,000 distinct CDR3 sequences listed, 30% to 40% are singletons. The sequenced material came from sorted CD4+, CD8+, or CD8+CD57+ T cells (not recorded which) from PBMCs. All receptors derive from a human donor in good health, serving as a control.

This clonotype was observed at least ten times. This chain uses TRBV5-5 with TRBJ1-2, with 7 positions matching TRBD1. The CDR3 is 16 residues long. Germline lookup yields CDR1 SGHKS and CDR2 YYEKEE (reference sequence). The junction had 9 bases not matched to a gene; V was cut back by 2 bases and J by 2 bases. CDR3 bases: TGTGCCAGCAGCTTTCGCGACAGGGACTCAAACTATGGCTACACCTTC. Translated, it gives CASSFRDRDSNYGYTF.

On this clonotype: Being one base from a much bigger clone, this may be a read error. This chain connects TRBV2 to TRBJ2-2; either TRBD1 or TRBD2 may supply D (6 bases each). Trimming pared 5 bases from V and 5 bases from J, leaving 24 bases between. Germline loops: CDR1 SNHLY, CDR2 FYNNEI. The CDR3 spans 18 residues. The CDR3 reads CASSMRRGLTGLTGELFF. CDR3 DNA: TGTGCCAGCAGTATGAGGCGGGGATTGACAGGACTAACCGGGGAGCTGTTTTTT.

This clonotype was detected many times. The V and J genes are TRBV24-1 and TRBJ2-3; the D is unclear. The CDR3 spans 14 residues. Germline CDR1 reads KGHDR; CDR2 reads SFDVKD. Trimming shortened V by 5 bases and J by 6 bases, and 14 bases separated the two germline ends. CDR3 nucleotide sequence: TGTGCCACCAGTGTGGCAGGTATTAGGGATACGCAGTATTTT. Residues: CATSVAGIRDTQYF.

This clonotype was seen repeatedly, ten times or more. The chain joins TRBV2 to TRBJ2-3, with D maybe TRBD2 (5 bases). V was trimmed by 4 bases and J by 7 bases, leaving 12 bases between them. The CDR3 length is 13 residues. Germline V gives CDR1 SNHLY, CDR2 FYNNEI. In DNA form, the CDR3 reads TGTGCCAGCAGTGGCGCTAGCATTCATACGCAGTATTTT. Protein product: CASSGASIHTQYF.

This clonotype was counted many times. The chain employs TRBV4-1 and TRBJ2-7, with 10 bases lining up with TRBD2. Germline CDR1 MGHRA, CDR2 YSYEKL. This CDR3 spans 15 amino acids. V lost 5 bases and J lost 3; bases outside the gene matches: 7. DNA of the CDR3: TGCGCCAGCAGCAGAACCGGGACTAGCGACTACGAGCAGTACTTC. Its translation is CASSRTGTSDYEQYF.

The chain couples TRBV4-1 to TRBJ2-3, with 7 positions matching TRBD1. V gave up 6 bases and J gave up 2 bases; unmatched junction bases: 14. Germline CDR1 reads MGHRA; CDR2 reads YSYEKL. This CDR3 contains 17 residues. This CDR3 reads CASRPIFRDRNTDTQYF. The CDR3 region has the DNA TGCGCCAGCAGACCCATCTTCCGGGACAGAAACACAGATACGCAGTATTTT.

The V gene is TRBV29-1, the J gene TRBJ1-2; no reliable D call. CDR3 length equals 12 residues. V gave up 6 bases and J gave up 0 bases, with 8 bases separating them. Germline-derived CDR1 and CDR2 are SQVTM and ANQGSEA. CDR3 DNA sequence: TGCAGCGTCGAGACACCTAACTATGGCTACACCTTC. Translating gives CSVETPNYGYTF.

This clonotype was seen ten or more times. The rearrangement joins TRBV7-9 to TRBJ1-1; unclear D gene. The germline CDR1 and CDR2 sequences are SEHNR and FQNEAQ (reference sequence). V was clipped by 7 bases and J by 0 bases, with 15 bases between them. The CDR3 is 15 residues long. The CDR3 region is CASIQPDVMNTEAFF. The CDR3 DNA sequence: TGTGCCAGCATACAACCGGACGTAATGAACACTGAAGCTTTCTTT.

Comments on this clonotype: A single base separates this from a much larger clone, so it may be a read error. Likely a read error: the CDR3 ends without its conserved phenylalanine or tryptophan. The V call is TRBV3-1, the J call TRBJ1-6; a possible D gene is TRBD1 (6 bases). The germline V gene encodes CDR1 LGHDT and CDR2 YNNKEL (reference sequence). This CDR3 has 14 amino acids. Deletions cut 9 bases from V and 9 bases from J, with 18 bases between. The CDR3 region is CASGPGQLLSPLHL. CDR3 nucleotide sequence: TGTGCCAGTGGACCCGGACAGCTCCTTTCACCCCTCCACCTT.

This clonotype was seen a few times. This chain links TRBV5-8 with TRBJ1-1; 7 nucleotides agree with TRBD1. CDR3 length equals 14 residues. Germline trimming cut 1 base from V and 3 bases from J; bases unmatched to any gene: 3. Germline CDR1 SGHTS, CDR2 YDEGEE. As DNA, the CDR3 is TGTGCCAGCAGCTTGCTTACAGGGGACACTGAAGCTTTCTTT. This sequence encodes CASSLLTGDTEAFF. Full variable domain (outside the CDR3, taken from reference TRBV5-8 and TRBJ1-1): EAGVTQSPTHLIKTRGQQATLRCSPISGHTSVYWYQQALGLGLQFLLWYDEGEERNRGNFPPRFSGRQFPNYSSELNVNALELEDSALYLCASSLLTGDTEAFFGQGTRLTVV.